This paragraph reports one T cell receptor (beta chain). The sample is drawn from a study of blood T cell repertoires in COVID-19. Across the whole study: The samples span acute and convalescent COVID-19 from the United States, Italy and Spain. Sources were T cells, B-cell-depleted T cells, or PBMCs; the material itself was cDNA or gDNA.

Original handling: Amplification of reference gene primers was used by the study to estimate nucleated cell counts. Generated by immunoSEQ multiplex PCR, the TCRdb table keeps only in-frame clones and is missing some. V and J calls and clone size come straight from that table; D and trimming were deduced from the DNA. The table lists tens of thousands of clones, around 90% of them singletons. Patients in Seattle were enrolled during active infection, then followed longitudinally. The CDR3 loop spans 12 amino acids. Deletions cut 6 bases from V and 6 bases from J, with 11 bases between. CDR1 is SNHLY and CDR2 is FYNNEI in the germline V gene.

V is TRBV2 and J is TRBJ1-1; perhaps TRBD1 as D (5 bases). The receptor comes from a woman aged 80 or over with COVID-19, enrolled during active disease. The source material was peripheral blood. The chain's CDR3 is CASSRTGAEAFF. The CDR3 DNA reads TGTGCCAGCAGCAGAACAGGTGCTGAAGCTTTCTTT.